The clone carrying this T cell receptor (beta chain) turned up a few times. Its antigen remains unidentified. The V segment lost 9 bases and the J segment 3 bases; nucleotides outside the gene matches: 10. CDR3 size: 14 residues. In germline, CDR1 is LNHDA, CDR2 SQIVND (reference sequence). The normal lung sample lay at least 3 cm, and maximally far, from the tumour. Template was genomic DNA from frozen, unsorted single-cell suspensions. Generated by immunoSEQ multiplex PCR, the TCRdb table keeps only in-frame clones and is missing some. The top ten clones hold about 9% of a sample with fewer than 2,000 clones, approximately 68% of them seen once. The data belong to a study of immune cell composition in non-small cell lung cancer. On the study more broadly: Histologic subtype was mainly adenocarcinoma or squamous cell carcinoma. Regarding the study as a whole: Overall clonality, unlike maximal tumour-associated clone frequency, did not predict TIL reactivity.

This sequence originates from a human donor with non-small cell lung cancer. The genes are TRBV19 and TRBJ1-1; 7 nucleotides align to TRBD1. Sequencing was performed on non-adjacent lung tissue. Here the CDR3 DNA reads TGTGCCAGCCAACCACAGGGGCTGGACACTGAAGCTTTCTTT. This translates into CASQPQGLDTEAFF.